This T cell receptor beta chain came from a study of T cells after yellow fever vaccination. Each CDR3 protein is one row after TCRdb ran MiXCR on the 5' RACE reads. The data contain a few hundred thousand distinct CDR3 sequences, under 9% of them singletons. For this clonotype: Its antigen is unidentified.

Study-level findings and limits: Detected again after the booster were most primary-vaccination clones, at 95% to 96% CD4 and 80% to 90% CD8.

The CDR3 is made up of 18 amino acids. The trim removed 4 bases at V and 7 bases at J, leaving 19 bases unmatched. Looked up from germline, CDR1 is SEHNR and CDR2 is FQNEAQ (reference sequence). V gene TRBV7-9 combines with J gene TRBJ1-2; 9 nucleotides agree with TRBD1. The receptor was isolated from a man aged 18 to 29 who received the YFV17D yellow fever vaccine. The material sequenced was CD4+ T cells sorted from PBMCs, taken 5 days after the yellow fever booster vaccination. The CDR3: CASSSWVTRGQGYGGYTF. Here the CDR3 DNA reads TGTGCCAGCAGCTCCTGGGTCACGCGCGGACAGGGGTACGGTGGCTACACCTTC.